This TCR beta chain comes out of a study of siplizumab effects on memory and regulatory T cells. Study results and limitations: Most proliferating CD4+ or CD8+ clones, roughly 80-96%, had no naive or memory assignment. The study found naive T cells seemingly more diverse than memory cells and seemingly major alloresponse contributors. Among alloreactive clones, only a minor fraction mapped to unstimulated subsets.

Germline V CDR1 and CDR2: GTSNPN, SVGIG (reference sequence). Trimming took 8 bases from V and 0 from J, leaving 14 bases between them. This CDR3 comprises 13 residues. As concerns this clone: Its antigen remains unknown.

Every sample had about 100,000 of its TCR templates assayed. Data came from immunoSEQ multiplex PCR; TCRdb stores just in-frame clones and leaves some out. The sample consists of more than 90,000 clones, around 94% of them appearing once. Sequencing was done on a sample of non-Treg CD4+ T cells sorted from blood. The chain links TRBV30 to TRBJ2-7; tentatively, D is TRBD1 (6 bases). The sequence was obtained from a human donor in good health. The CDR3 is CAVNRADSYEQYF. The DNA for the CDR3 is TGTGCCGTCAACAGGGCGGACTCCTACGAGCAGTACTTC. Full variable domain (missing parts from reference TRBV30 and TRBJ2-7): SQTIHQWPATLVQPVGSPLSLECTVEGTSNPNLYWYRQAAGRGLQLLFYSVGIGQISSEVPQNLSASRPQDRQFILSSKKLLLSDSGFYLCAVNRADSYEQYFGPGTRLTVT.